This T cell receptor (beta chain) was identified in a study of cytomegalovirus exposure and HLA in healthy donors. Study results and caveats: Data from an earlier analysis indicated that most TCR beta V segments were productive either about 90% or about 30% of the time.

Notes on this clone: The target antigen is unknown.

The V end lost 5 bases, the J end lost 5 bases, and 15 bases lay between the germline ends. Germline CDR1 MDHEN, CDR2 SYDVKM. CDR3 length equals 15 residues. In the PCR, 60 Vbeta and 13 Jbeta primers were used. Libraries were prepared by immunoSEQ multiplex PCR; TCRdb keeps only in-frame clonotypes and omits some of them. The table lists 95,000 to 100,000 clones, about 80% of them singletons. This chain uses TRBV28 with TRBJ1-4, with D unresolved. Sequencing used PBMCs. The origin of this receptor is a middle-aged man in good health and CMV-seronegative. CDR3 in amino acids: CASSPPLRMNEKLFF. CDR3 DNA: TGTGCCAGCAGTCCGCCTCTGAGGATGAATGAAAAACTGTTTTTT. Full variable domain (outside the CDR3, taken from reference TRBV28 and TRBJ1-4): DVKVTQSSRYLVKRTGEKVFLECVQDMDHENMFWYRQDPGLGLRLIYFSYDVKMKEKGDIPEGYSVSREKKERFSLILESASTNQTSMYLCASSPPLRMNEKLFFGSGTQLSVL.